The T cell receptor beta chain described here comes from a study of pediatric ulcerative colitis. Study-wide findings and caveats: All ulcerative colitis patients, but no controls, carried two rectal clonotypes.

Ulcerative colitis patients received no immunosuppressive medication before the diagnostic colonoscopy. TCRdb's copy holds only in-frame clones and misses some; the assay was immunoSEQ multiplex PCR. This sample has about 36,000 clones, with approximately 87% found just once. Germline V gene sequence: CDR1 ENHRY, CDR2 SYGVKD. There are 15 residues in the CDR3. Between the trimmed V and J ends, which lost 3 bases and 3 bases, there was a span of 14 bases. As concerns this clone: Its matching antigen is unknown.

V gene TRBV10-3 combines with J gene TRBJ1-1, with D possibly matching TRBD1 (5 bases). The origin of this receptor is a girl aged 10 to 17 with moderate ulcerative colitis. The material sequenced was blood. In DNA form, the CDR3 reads TGTGCCATCAGTGACGGGGGTGGAAGGGACACTGAAGCTTTCTTT. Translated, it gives CAISDGGGRDTEAFF.